This TCR beta chain was obtained from a study of T cells after yellow fever vaccination. Study-level results: The secondary response showed a weaker magnitude and a faster peak, day 5 versus 15. Post-booster samples contained most primary-vaccination clones (approximately 95% CD4, about 87% CD8). From the bulk population, abundant clonotypes could contaminate and appear within FACS-sorted repertoires.

CDR1 and CDR2 from the germline V gene are SGHVS and FQNEAQ. Trimming took 4 bases from V and 5 from J; bases not matched to a gene: 11. The CDR3 spans 16 residues. With regard to this clonotype: As yet, its antigen is unknown.

TCRdb re-called the 5' RACE reads with MiXCR, one entry per CDR3 protein. This sample has a few hundred thousand distinct CDR3 sequences, with roughly 3.5% found just once. The starting material was PBMCs, obtained on the day of the yellow fever booster vaccination. The source is a young man who received the YFV17D yellow fever vaccine. This sequence joins TRBV7-8 and TRBJ2-1, with 7 bases lining up with TRBD1. The CDR3 bases are TGTGCCAGCAGCTCGTCAATTTACAGGGGTGACAATGAGCAGTTCTTC. This encodes CASSSSIYRGDNEQFF.